The next 13 T cell receptor beta chains were all read from a single sample in a study of cytomegalovirus exposure and HLA in healthy donors. PCR amplification relied on 60 Vbeta primers (plus 13 Jbeta primers). Libraries were prepared by immunoSEQ multiplex PCR; TCRdb keeps only in-frame clonotypes and omits some of them. The data hold some 110,000 clones, with approximately 70% observed a single time. Sequencing was performed on PBMCs. These receptors came from a woman in her thirties in good health and CMV-seronegative.

The V and J genes are TRBV5-6 and TRBJ1-2; TRBD1 matches 7 bases. The CDR3 is 15 amino acids. Unmatched junction bases numbered 8, after V lost 2 bases and J lost 4 bases. Looked up from germline, CDR1 is SGHDT and CDR2 is YYEEEE. The CDR3 reads CASSLGPGQPYGYTF. CDR3 sequence (DNA): TGTGCCAGCAGCTTAGGGCCGGGACAGCCCTATGGCTACACCTTC.

The V call is TRBV25-1, the J call TRBJ2-7; 7 bases line up with TRBD2. V trimming: 3 bases; J trimming: 1 base; junction bases outside the gene matches: 6. The CDR3 sequence is 15 residues long. Germline V gene sequence: CDR1 MGHDK, CDR2 SYGVNS. In DNA, the CDR3 is TGTGCCAGCAGTGATCCTGGGGAGGGGTCCTACGAGCAGTACTTC. Translated: CASSDPGEGSYEQYF.

This chain joins TRBV27 and TRBJ1-6, with a tentative D call TRBD1 (6 bases). The length of the CDR3 is 14 residues. V lost 4 bases to trimming and J lost 10 bases, with 14 bases between them. CDR1 and CDR2 (germline): MNHEY, SMNVEV (reference sequence). This CDR3 is CASSYRDIDSPLHF. The CDR3 DNA sequence: TGTGCCAGCAGTTACCGGGACATCGACTCACCCCTCCACTTT.

The CDR3 DNA reads TGCGCCAGCAGCTGGGACAGCTCATATGGCTACACCTTC. As protein: CASSWDSSYGYTF. This chain joins TRBV10-1 and TRBJ1-2, with 7 bases identical to TRBD1. The CDR3 runs to 13 residues. V lost 6 bases to trimming and J lost 5 bases; unmatched junction nucleotides: 6. CDR1 WNHNN and CDR2 SYGVQD come from the germline V gene (reference sequence).

DNA of the CDR3: TGTGCCAGCAGTTTGGGACTATGGAATTCACCCCTCCACTTT. Protein sequence: CASSLGLWNSPLHF. The V call is TRBV13, the J call TRBJ1-6, with D possibly being TRBD1 (5 bases). Germline V gene sequence: CDR1 PRHDT, CDR2 FYEKMQ (reference sequence). This CDR3 is 14 amino acids long. Trimming cost V 6 bases and J 7 bases, with 13 bases left between them.

The gene calls are TRBV5-8 and TRBJ1-2; D ambiguous. V lost 0 bases, J lost 4 bases, and 13 bases lay in between. This CDR3 spans 15 amino acids. The germline gives CDR1 SGHTS, CDR2 YDEGEE. In DNA, the CDR3 is TGTGCCAGCAGCTTGGGGCAGGTCTCTGTCTATGGCTACACCTTC. Encoded protein: CASSLGQVSVYGYTF.

V usage is TRBV5-1 and J usage is TRBJ2-7, with D maybe TRBD1 (6 bases). The germline gives CDR1 SGHRS, CDR2 YFSETQ. The CDR3 has 14 residues. V was pared by 1 base and J by 7 bases, with 15 bases between. The CDR3 DNA is TGCGCCAGCAGCTTGCTGCAGGGGCCGCGGGAGCAGTACTTC. This codes for CASSLLQGPREQYF.

This clone showed up just a few times. This chain connects TRBV5-1 to TRBJ1-1; tentative D call: TRBD1 (5 bases). This CDR3 spans 14 amino acids. V dropped 4 bases and J dropped 5 bases, with 15 bases sitting between them. The germline V gene encodes CDR1 SGHRS and CDR2 YFSETQ. The CDR3 DNA follows: TGCGCCAGCAGCCCCGGAGGGACGGGGACTGAAGCTTTCTTT. Its protein is CASSPGGTGTEAFF.

The chain carries TRBV5-8 and TRBJ1-1; D is unclear. The V gene's germline CDR1 is SGHTS and CDR2 YDEGEE. This CDR3 has 12 residues. Deletions cut 2 bases from V and 3 bases from J, with 5 bases between. CDR3: CASSFSDTEAFF. The DNA of the CDR3 is TGTGCCAGCAGCTTCAGCGACACTGAAGCTTTCTTT.

V gene TRBV14 combines with J gene TRBJ1-1, with D unresolved. V dropped 1 base and J dropped 5 bases, with 11 bases sitting between them. The CDR3 covers 14 residues. The germline gives CDR1 SGHDN, CDR2 FVKESK. DNA for the CDR3: TGTGCCAGCAGCCAAGTAGCGAGGGAGACTGAAGCTTTCTTT. Translated: CASSQVARETEAFF.

The chain uses TRBV4-3 and TRBJ2-2, with TRBD1 matching over 8 bases. The V segment lost 4 bases and the J segment 8 bases; nucleotides outside the gene matches: 9. CDR3 length: 15 amino acids. CDR1 is LGHNA and CDR2 is YSLEER in the germline V gene. The CDR3 bases are TGCGCCAGCAGCCGCACCCAGGGGGCAGGTGGGGAGCTGTTTTTT. This codes for CASSRTQGAGGELFF.

The V and J genes are TRBV7-9 and TRBJ1-1, with 8 positions matching TRBD1. Looked up from germline, CDR1 is SEHNR and CDR2 is FQNEAQ (reference sequence). V trimming: 11 bases; J trimming: 8 bases; junction bases outside the gene matches: 19. The CDR3 totals 15 residues. The CDR3 DNA reads as TGTGCCGGGGCACTTGGGACAGGATACCCTGAAGAAGCTTTCTTT. Protein product: CAGALGTGYPEEAFF.

The chain couples TRBV30 to TRBJ2-3; 7 positions agree with TRBD2. The CDR3 spans 13 residues. J lost 3 bases, V lost 8 bases, and 8 bases had no gene match. CDR1 is GTSNPN and CDR2 is SVGIG in the germline V gene (reference sequence). DNA of the CDR3: TGTGCCCGCCGACTGGGGGGGACAGATACGCAGTATTTT. As protein: CARRLGGTDTQYF.